The next 29 T cell receptor beta chains were all read from a single sample in a study of T-cell memory formation after mild COVID-19 (dated by TCRdb to the early 2020s). Libraries came from 5' RACE. The run used an Illumina NovaSeq 6000. Using fastp trimming at Q25 and MiXCR clonotype assembly, TCRdb reanalyzed the public sequencing data and kept in-frame beta chains. Each CDR3 protein gets just one entry, which takes the most common genes and DNA from the rows behind it. The sample data list about 350,000 distinct CDR3 sequences, and roughly 13% of these were observed just once. In total, the top ten clones hold approximately 22% of the sample. The sequenced sample consisted of PBMCs or a T cell subset sorted from them (not recorded which). These receptors came from a man aged 18 to 29 who had mild COVID-19 (a few samples of this study predate the infection). The sample titles of this study are shuffled in the database, so cell type and time point are left out; the donor was told from shared clones.

This clonotype was seen more than once but under ten times. The CDR3 DNA reads TGTGCCAGCAGTTACAGGCTAGACACCGGGGAGCTGTTTTTT. This gives the protein CASSYRLDTGELFF. The chain carries TRBV12-3 or TRBV12-4 and TRBJ2-2; D might be TRBD1 (5 bases). Trimming left V 4 bases short and J 3 bases short, with 9 bases between. The CDR3 runs to 14 residues.

The chain uses TRBV6-5 and TRBJ1-3, with D uncertain. The ends were cut back, 5 bases at V and 0 bases at J, with 14 bases in the middle. This CDR3 region has 16 residues. Germline lookup yields CDR1 MNHEY and CDR2 SVGAGI. This CDR3 reads CASSPSLMSSGNTIYF. The CDR3 DNA reads TGTGCCAGCAGTCCTTCTCTGATGAGCTCTGGAAACACCATATATTTT.

The rearrangement uses TRBV27 and TRBJ1-5, with D perhaps matching TRBD1 (6 bases). The germline V and J ends were trimmed by 4 bases and 3 bases, with 19 bases remaining between them. This CDR3 is 17 amino acids long. The germline gives CDR1 MNHEY, CDR2 SMNVEV (reference sequence). The CDR3 is CASSSSPGVSDNQPQHF. The CDR3 DNA follows: TGTGCCAGCAGTTCATCACCAGGGGTATCGGACAATCAGCCCCAGCATTTT.

The sample holds many counts of this clonotype. The chain joins TRBV5-1 to TRBJ2-3; 8 bases match TRBD1. From germline, CDR1 is SGHRS and CDR2 YFSETQ. V was clipped by 5 bases and J by 4 bases; unmatched bases: 0. This CDR3 is built from 12 residues. The CDR3 DNA sequence: TGCGCCAGCAGACAGGGGGCAGATACGCAGTATTTT. It codes for CASRQGADTQYF. Supplemented by reference TRBV5-1 and TRBJ2-3, the full variable domain reads KAGVTQTPRYLIKTRGQQVTLSCSPISGHRSVSWYQQTPGQGLQFLFEYFSETQRNKGNFPGRFSGRQFSNSRSEMNVSTLELGDSALYLCASRQGADTQYFGPGTRLTVL.

The chain employs TRBV5-1 and TRBJ2-1, with 7 bases that match TRBD2. CDR1 SGHRS and CDR2 YFSETQ come from the germline V gene. This CDR3 region has 16 residues. The V gene end was trimmed by 3 bases and the J gene end by 1 base; junction bases not matched to a gene: 7. The CDR3 nucleotides are TGCGCCAGCAGCTCAGCGGCCGGGGGGTCCTACAATGAGCAGTTCTTC. Translating gives CASSSAAGGSYNEQFF. Using reference TRBV5-1 and TRBJ2-1 for the parts outside the CDR3, the full variable domain is KAGVTQTPRYLIKTRGQQVTLSCSPISGHRSVSWYQQTPGQGLQFLFEYFSETQRNKGNFPGRFSGRQFSNSRSEMNVSTLELGDSALYLCASSSAAGGSYNEQFFGPGTRLTVL.

V usage is TRBV5-6 and J usage is TRBJ2-7, with TRBD1 identical over 8 bases. Looked up from germline, CDR1 is SGHDT and CDR2 is YYEEEE. This CDR3 is 14 amino acids long. J gave up 0 bases and V 5 bases, and 4 bases lay outside the gene matches. CDR3 DNA: TGTGCCAGCAGACGGCAGGGGGCCTCCTACGAGCAGTACTTC. Translating gives CASRRQGASYEQYF.

Only a few counts were recorded for this clonotype. V and J are TRBV5-1 and TRBJ2-1; D ambiguous. V was clipped by 0 bases and J by 7 bases, with 11 bases between them. CDR1 is SGHRS, CDR2 YFSETQ, per germline. This CDR3 contains 14 residues. The CDR3 spells CASSLVAGSNEQFF. The CDR3 DNA reads TGCGCCAGCAGCTTGGTGGCAGGATCTAATGAGCAGTTCTTC.

The gene calls are TRBV15 and TRBJ2-5, with D maybe TRBD2 (7 bases). Germline-derived CDR1 and CDR2 are LNHNV and YYDKDF (reference sequence). Trimming shortened V by 0 bases and J by 6 bases, and 17 bases separated the two germline ends. The CDR3 runs 16 residues. CDR3 nucleotide sequence: TGTGCCACCAGCAGAGATCTGGGGGGGGGACACCAGACCCAGTACTTC. It codes for CATSRDLGGGHQTQYF. The variable domain in full, completed from reference TRBV15 and TRBJ2-5, reads DAMVIQNPRYQVTQFGKPVTLSCSQTLNHNVMYWYQQKSSQAPKLLFHYYDKDFNNEADTPDNFQSRRPNTSFCFLDIRSPGLGDTAMYLCATSRDLGGGHQTQYFGPGTRLLVL.

This clonotype appeared many times. The gene calls are TRBV7-2 and TRBJ2-7; 7 bases agree with TRBD1. The CDR3 has 14 amino acids. V gave up 7 bases and J gave up 5 bases; unmatched junction bases: 11. The V gene's germline CDR1 is SGHTA and CDR2 FQGNSA. Here the CDR3 reads CASTQTGYFDEQYF. The CDR3, as DNA: TGTGCCAGCACCCAGACAGGGTATTTTGACGAGCAGTACTTC.

The gene calls are TRBV11-2 and TRBJ2-5; TRBD2 is a possible D gene (7 bases). Germline assignment: CDR1 SGHAT and CDR2 FQNNGV. The CDR3 sequence is 15 residues long. Trimming pared 2 bases from V and 3 bases from J, leaving 13 bases between. CDR3 sequence (DNA): TGTGCCAGCAGCTTAACGGGGGGCAGGGAAGAGACCCAGTACTTC. Its translation is CASSLTGGREETQYF.

This clonotype was detected only a few times. The chain is built from TRBV7-2 and TRBJ2-2; tentative D call: TRBD1 (5 bases). CDR1 and CDR2 from the germline V gene are SGHTA and FQGNSA. The CDR3 covers 12 residues. V was pared by 2 bases and J by 7 bases, with 5 bases between. CDR3 DNA: TGTGCCAGCAGCTTAAGGGGCGGGGAGCTGTTTTTT. Translation: CASSLRGGELFF.

The sample holds a few counts of this clonotype. V usage is TRBV6-1 and J usage is TRBJ1-6, with a weak D call TRBD1 (5 bases). The CDR3 runs 13 residues. Germline V gene data show CDR1 as MNHNS and CDR2 as SASEGT. The V end was cut by 10 bases, the J end by 7 bases, with 14 bases between. CDR3 sequence: CATRGDWNSPLHF. The CDR3 DNA follows: TGTGCCACGCGGGGGGATTGGAATTCACCCCTCCACTTT.

The V call is TRBV10-3, the J call TRBJ2-7; 7 bases are shared with TRBD1. The CDR3 has 13 amino acids. Germline V gene lookup returns CDR1 ENHRY and CDR2 SYGVKD. Trimming cost V 4 bases and J 7 bases; bases outside gene matches: 7. The CDR3: CAISAGGGMEQYF. In nucleotides, the CDR3 is TGTGCCATCAGTGCAGGGGGTGGAATGGAGCAGTACTTC.

The chain links TRBV20-1 to TRBJ2-6; D gene uncertain. The germline V gene encodes CDR1 DFQATT and CDR2 SNEGSKA (reference sequence). Trimming shortened V by 4 bases and J by 0 bases, and 7 bases separated the two germline ends. The CDR3 has 14 amino acids. The CDR3 reads CSAIESSGANVLTF. The CDR3 bases are TGCAGTGCTATAGAAAGCTCTGGGGCCAACGTCCTGACTTTC.

The chain uses TRBV10-3 and TRBJ2-3, with TRBD2 matching 10 bases. CDR1 ENHRY and CDR2 SYGVKD come from the germline V gene. The V segment lost 4 bases and the J segment 6 bases; nucleotides outside the gene matches: 10. The CDR3 has 16 residues. CDR3 DNA: TGTGCCATCAGTGGAACCCAGCGGGGGGGCCTGGATACGCAGTATTTT. Translated: CAISGTQRGGLDTQYF.

The sample holds a few counts of this clonotype. The chain links TRBV9 to TRBJ2-2; TRBD2 agrees at 8 bases. This CDR3 comprises 14 residues. Trimming removed 6 bases from V and 4 bases from J; junction bases left unmatched: 5. CDR1 is SGDLS and CDR2 is YYNGEE in the germline V gene. The chain's CDR3 is CASMPGGPTGELFF. DNA of the CDR3: TGTGCCAGCATGCCGGGGGGGCCCACCGGGGAGCTGTTTTTT.

This clonotype has at least ten counts. The chain carries TRBV7-9 and TRBJ2-1; D gene ambiguous. Germline values: CDR1 SEHNR, CDR2 FQNEAQ (reference sequence). Trimming removed 5 bases from V and 5 bases from J, with 10 bases in between. The CDR3 extends over 13 amino acids. The CDR3 DNA reads as TGTGCCAGCAGCATATTCGACAACAATGAGCAGTTCTTC. Amino acid sequence: CASSIFDNNEQFF. The full variable domain, with the rest looked up from reference TRBV7-9 and TRBJ2-1, is DTGVSQNPRHKITKRGQNVTFRCDPISEHNRLYWYRQTLGQGPEFLTYFQNEAQLEKSRLLSDRFSAERPKGSFSTLEIQRTEQGDSAMYLCASSIFDNNEQFFGPGTRLTVL.

The chain has TRBV18 and TRBJ2-1, with 9 bases that match TRBD2. Germline V gene data show CDR1 as KGHSH and CDR2 as LQKENI. V shed 3 bases and J 5 bases; nucleotides not matched to a gene: 8. The CDR3 sequence is 16 residues long. The CDR3 DNA follows: TGTGCCAGCTCACCGGCGTCGCGGGGGGGTAACAATGAGCAGTTCTTC. Its translation is CASSPASRGGNNEQFF.

V is TRBV7-9 and J is TRBJ2-7; D possibly corresponds to TRBD2 (6 bases). V was pared by 5 bases and J by 4 bases, with 18 bases between. The CDR3 is made up of 15 amino acids. In germline, CDR1 is SEHNR, CDR2 FQNEAQ (reference sequence). CDR3 residues: CASSAPGEPIYEQYF. For the CDR3, the DNA is TGTGCCAGCAGCGCCCCGGGGGAGCCGATTTACGAGCAGTACTTC.

This clonotype came up many times. The chain carries TRBV6-2 or TRBV6-3 and TRBJ2-5, with TRBD2 matching over 8 bases. Germline V lookup: CDR1 MNHEY, CDR2 SVGEGT. With V trimmed by 6 bases and J by 5 bases, 14 bases remained unmatched. The CDR3 is made up of 16 amino acids. This CDR3 is CASSLALAGNEETQYF. For the CDR3, the DNA is TGTGCCAGCAGCCTAGCATTAGCGGGGAATGAGGAGACCCAGTACTTC.

This clonotype was observed a handful of times. J is TRBJ2-1 and V is TRBV7-9; D perhaps matches TRBD1 (5 bases). Germline CDR1 reads SEHNR; CDR2 reads FQNEAQ (reference sequence). This CDR3 comprises 14 residues. The CDR3 region is CVGSPRAGKGEQFF. Here the CDR3 DNA reads TGTGTCGGAAGCCCAAGGGCAGGGAAGGGTGAGCAGTTCTTC.

This clonotype was counted only a few times. The chain is built from TRBV4-1 and TRBJ2-5, with D perhaps TRBD1 or TRBD2 (6 bases each). CDR1 is MGHRA, CDR2 YSYEKL, per germline. The germline V and J ends were trimmed by 2 bases and 4 bases, with 23 bases remaining between them. The CDR3 is made up of 18 amino acids. The CDR3 protein is CASSQPRGARRKLETQYF. In DNA form, the CDR3 reads TGCGCCAGCAGCCAACCTAGGGGGGCCAGGCGCAAGCTAGAGACCCAGTACTTC.

This clonotype has just a few counts. The chain carries TRBV11-3 and TRBJ2-2, with D unclear. V was cut by 5 bases and J by 8 bases, with 12 bases left in between. This CDR3 comprises 13 residues. In germline, CDR1 is SGHNT, CDR2 YENEEA. CDR3 sequence reads: CASSPDRLGELFF. The CDR3 DNA reads as TGTGCCAGCAGCCCAGACCGGCTGGGGGAGCTGTTTTTT.

V usage is TRBV7-2 and J usage is TRBJ2-3; TRBD1 aligns across 7 bases. The CDR3 is 15 residues long. After removal of 6 bases from V and 2 bases from J, the junction contained 8 bases not matched to a gene. The germline CDR1 and CDR2 sequences are SGHTA and FQGNSA. As DNA, the CDR3 is TGTGCCAGCAGACGTGGACAGGCGATCACAGATACGCAGTATTTT. Translating it yields CASRRGQAITDTQYF.

This clonotype was detected a few times. The rearrangement joins TRBV29-1 to TRBJ2-6; possibly TRBD1 for D (6 bases). Trimming left V 3 bases short and J 0 bases short, with 6 bases between. The germline CDR1 and CDR2 sequences are SQVTM and ANQGSEA. This CDR3 is built from 14 residues. The CDR3: CSVEDSSGANVLTF. CDR3 coding DNA: TGCAGCGTTGAGGACAGCTCTGGGGCCAACGTCCTGACTTTC.

The J gene is TRBJ2-3, the V gene TRBV7-2, with D unresolved. Germline values: CDR1 SGHTA, CDR2 FQGNSA. The V and J ends lost 4 bases and 0 bases respectively, with 14 bases between them. This CDR3 contains 16 residues. CDR3 sequence: CASSSGLWASTDTQYF. Here the CDR3 DNA reads TGTGCCAGCAGCTCCGGGCTGTGGGCTAGCACAGATACGCAGTATTTT.

J is TRBJ2-3 and V is TRBV2, with a possible D match to TRBD2 (6 bases). V was trimmed by 3 bases and J by 0 bases, leaving 13 bases between them. The germline CDR1 and CDR2 sequences are SNHLY and FYNNEI. The CDR3 extends over 16 amino acids. CDR3 protein: CASSDGTELSTDTQYF. CDR3 sequence (DNA): TGTGCCAGCAGTGACGGGACTGAACTTAGCACAGATACGCAGTATTTT. Full variable domain (missing parts from reference TRBV2 and TRBJ2-3): EPEVTQTPSHQVTQMGQEVILRCVPISNHLYFYWYRQILGQKVEFLVSFYNNEISEKSEIFDDQFSVERPDGSNFTLKIRSTKLEDSAMYFCASSDGTELSTDTQYFGPGTRLTVL.

This rearrangement joins TRBV6-2 or TRBV6-3 to TRBJ1-4, with a weak D call TRBD1 (5 bases). The CDR3 contains 18 residues. V was shortened by 2 bases and J by 0 bases, with 16 bases between the two germline ends. Per the germline V gene, CDR1 is MNHEY and CDR2 is SVGEGT. Written as DNA, the CDR3 is TGTGCCAGCAGTTACGCCTTCGGAGAGACAGCAACTAATGAAAAACTGTTTTTT. This encodes CASSYAFGETATNEKLFF.

In its sample, this clonotype was seen a few times. The CDR3 protein is CASTYRVTSSFQYF. In nucleotides, the CDR3 is TGTGCCAGCACCTATCGGGTGACTAGTTCGTTCCAGTACTTC. The chain has TRBV6-2 or TRBV6-3 and TRBJ2-5; a weak D match, TRBD2 (6 bases). V was clipped by 7 bases and J by 10 bases, with 22 bases between them. Germline CDR1 is MNHEY and CDR2 is SVGEGT. This CDR3 is built from 14 residues.